These 28 T cell receptor beta chains share one sample of origin, sequenced in a study of T cells after yellow fever vaccination. TCRdb independently ran MiXCR on the 5' RACE reads; one entry per CDR3 protein. The repertoire holds approximately 550,000 distinct CDR3 sequences, roughly 21% seen once, with roughly an eighth in the top ten. The starting material was PBMCs, obtained 15 days after the yellow fever booster vaccination. All receptors come from a man aged 30 to 39 who received the YFV17D yellow fever vaccine.

The V and J genes are TRBV18 and TRBJ2-6; a weak D match, TRBD1 (6 bases). The CDR3 loop spans 16 amino acids. CDR1 is KGHSH, CDR2 LQKENI, per germline. Deletions cut 0 bases from V and 4 bases from J, with 10 bases between. CDR3 loop: CASSPPRGYGANVLTF. CDR3 bases: TGTGCCAGCTCACCACCGAGGGGGTACGGGGCCAACGTCCTGACTTTC.

This sequence joins TRBV5-1 and TRBJ2-5, with D unclear. The V end lost 4 bases, the J end lost 5 bases, and 9 bases lay between the germline ends. This CDR3 has 12 residues. Germline CDR1 and CDR2: SGHRS and YFSETQ. CDR3 in amino acids: CASSQDHETQYF. The CDR3 DNA is TGCGCCAGCAGCCAGGATCATGAGACCCAGTACTTC.

The V call is TRBV29-1, the J call TRBJ2-7, with 7 bases identical to TRBD1. The CDR3 sequence is 13 residues long. CDR1 and CDR2 (germline): SQVTM, ANQGSEA. After removal of 6 bases from V and 2 bases from J, the junction contained 7 bases not matched to a gene. CDR3 bases: TGCAGCGTGGCCCGGACAGGAGCCTACGAGCAGTACTTC. Encoded protein: CSVARTGAYEQYF.

This chain uses TRBV19 with TRBJ2-5; perhaps D is TRBD1 or TRBD2 (5 bases each). This CDR3 has 15 residues. Between the trimmed V and J ends, which lost 1 base and 4 bases, there was a span of 13 bases. Germline values: CDR1 LNHDA, CDR2 SQIVND (reference sequence). CDR3 protein: CASSIGLGDRETQYF. The CDR3 DNA reads as TGTGCCAGTAGTATAGGCTTGGGAGACAGAGAGACCCAGTACTTC.

In its sample, this clonotype was seen a few times. The V gene is TRBV12-3 or TRBV12-4, the J gene TRBJ2-3; D gene uncertain. The germline V and J ends were trimmed by 6 bases and 2 bases, with 15 bases remaining between them. The CDR3 loop spans 15 amino acids. CDR3 loop: CASSLMGLPTDTQYF. CDR3 nucleotides: TGTGCCAGCAGCTTAATGGGCCTCCCCACAGATACGCAGTATTTT.

V and J are TRBV4-1 and TRBJ2-3, with D hard to call. Germline CDR1 MGHRA, CDR2 YSYEKL. CDR3 size: 15 residues. The V and J ends lost 0 bases and 0 bases respectively, with 7 bases between them. The CDR3 bases are TGCGCCAGCAGCCAAGATATGGCTAGCACAGATACGCAGTATTTT. It is translated as CASSQDMASTDTQYF.

This chain joins TRBV7-2 and TRBJ2-1; the D is unclear. V lost 4 bases, J lost 5 bases, and 9 bases lay in between. This CDR3 comprises 13 residues. CDR1 and CDR2 from the germline V gene are SGHTA and FQGNSA. CDR3: CASSWEVNNEQFF. The CDR3 nucleotides read TGTGCCAGCAGCTGGGAAGTCAACAATGAGCAGTTCTTC. The full variable domain, its missing parts supplied by reference TRBV7-2 and TRBJ2-1, is GAGVSQSPSNKVTEKGKDVELRCDPISGHTALYWYRQSLGQGLEFLIYFQGNSAPDKSGLPSDRFSAERTGGSVSTLTIQRTQQEDSAVYLCASSWEVNNEQFFGPGTRLTVL.

This clonotype was seen at least ten times. V usage is TRBV9 and J usage is TRBJ1-1; D call uncertain. The CDR3 is 15 residues long. The germline CDR1 and CDR2 sequences are SGDLS and YYNGEE. V lost 3 bases and J 1 base, leaving 13 bases between the germline ends. The chain's CDR3 is CASSGRGTRNTEAFF. The DNA of the CDR3 is TGTGCCAGCAGCGGGCGGGGTACAAGGAACACTGAAGCTTTCTTT.

The genes are TRBV6-5 and TRBJ1-2, with 7 nucleotides matching TRBD1. J was trimmed by 2 bases and V by 2 bases; bases with no gene match: 2. Germline V gives CDR1 MNHEY, CDR2 SVGAGI. CDR3 length equals 14 residues. CDR3 coding DNA: TGTGCCAGCAGTTACCCGGACAGGAACTATGGCTACACCTTC. This encodes CASSYPDRNYGYTF.

This clonotype has more than one count but fewer than ten. The chain joins TRBV5-1 to TRBJ2-7; TRBD1 aligns across 12 bases. CDR1 and CDR2 from the germline V gene are SGHRS and YFSETQ. J was trimmed by 4 bases and V by 3 bases; bases with no gene match: 11. There are 17 residues in the CDR3. DNA of the CDR3: TGCGCCAGCAGCTCCGGGATTCCGGGACAGGGGGCTTACGAGCAGTACTTC. It is translated as CASSSGIPGQGAYEQYF. Full variable domain (rest looked up from reference TRBV5-1 and TRBJ2-7): KAGVTQTPRYLIKTRGQQVTLSCSPISGHRSVSWYQQTPGQGLQFLFEYFSETQRNKGNFPGRFSGRQFSNSRSEMNVSTLELGDSALYLCASSSGIPGQGAYEQYFGPGTRLTVT.

The chain employs TRBV15 and TRBJ2-5; a possible D gene is TRBD2 (7 bases). CDR1 and CDR2 (germline): LNHNV, YYDKDF (reference sequence). V lost 3 bases and J lost 4, with 9 bases in between. This CDR3 has 13 amino acids. In nucleotides, the CDR3 is TGTGCCACCAGCAGGAGGGGGGGAGAGACCCAGTACTTC. Protein: CATSRRGGETQYF.

The chain is built from TRBV30 and TRBJ1-1, with D tentatively TRBD1 (6 bases). This CDR3 has 13 amino acids. V lost 2 bases to trimming and J lost 3 bases, with 10 bases between them. Germline V gene data show CDR1 as GTSNPN and CDR2 as SVGIG (reference sequence). The CDR3: CAWSWGLYTEAFF. CDR3 DNA sequence: TGTGCCTGGAGTTGGGGGCTTTACACTGAAGCTTTCTTT.

This clonotype has a count of ten or more. The chain couples TRBV5-1 to TRBJ2-7; no clear D gene. CDR1 and CDR2 from the germline V gene are SGHRS and YFSETQ. CDR3 length: 13 residues. The V gene lost 0 bases and the J gene lost 1 base, with 5 bases spanning the gap. The DNA of the CDR3 is TGCGCCAGCAGCTTGGGCAGATCCTACGAGCAGTACTTC. It yields the protein CASSLGRSYEQYF.

This clonotype showed up just a few times. The V gene is TRBV7-2, the J gene TRBJ2-7; a possible D gene is TRBD2 (6 bases). This CDR3 region has 15 residues. Germline V gene sequence: CDR1 SGHTA, CDR2 FQGNSA. Trimming took 5 bases from V and 7 from J, leaving 21 bases between them. The CDR3: CASSPGVLGPMEQYF. The CDR3 bases are TGTGCCAGCAGCCCGGGGGTCTTGGGGCCGATGGAGCAGTACTTC.

This clonotype was seen only a few times. The chain combines TRBV9 with TRBJ2-3; 7 bases line up with TRBD2. Germline V CDR1 and CDR2: SGDLS, YYNGEE. V lost 3 bases, J lost 6 bases, and 7 bases stayed unmatched. This CDR3 spans 14 amino acids. CDR3 protein: CASSASGGWDTQYF. DNA of the CDR3: TGTGCCAGCAGCGCATCGGGGGGTTGGGATACGCAGTATTTT.

This clonotype came up a few times. CDR3 sequence (DNA): TGTGCCAGCTCACCACAGGGCGGCGGGATTGGCGAGCAGTACTTC. Residues: CASSPQGGGIGEQYF. V usage is TRBV18 and J usage is TRBJ2-7; a possible D gene is TRBD2 (6 bases). CDR1 and CDR2 from the germline V gene are KGHSH and LQKENI. This CDR3 region has 15 residues. Trimming took off 1 base at V and 6 bases at J, with 16 bases between the two ends.

This clonotype has more than one count but fewer than ten. V and J are TRBV6-5 and TRBJ1-3; 7 nucleotides agree with TRBD1. Unmatched junction bases numbered 5, after V lost 4 bases and J lost 2 bases. The CDR3 is 15 residues long. Germline V gives CDR1 MNHEY, CDR2 SVGAGI. CDR3 DNA sequence: TGTGCCAGCAGTTCTGACAGGGTGACTGGAAACACCATATATTTT. It specifies CASSSDRVTGNTIYF.

The chain recombines TRBV4-1 with TRBJ1-6; unclear D gene. This CDR3 is built from 17 residues. V was pared by 0 bases and J by 0 bases, with 9 bases between. Germline V gene sequence: CDR1 MGHRA, CDR2 YSYEKL. The CDR3 is CASSQDQQRSYNSPLHF. CDR3 sequence (DNA): TGCGCCAGCAGCCAAGATCAGCAACGCTCCTATAATTCACCCCTCCACTTT.

The chain recombines TRBV29-1 with TRBJ2-5, with unresolved D. This CDR3 is built from 12 residues. Germline V CDR1 and CDR2: SQVTM, ANQGSEA. V was pared by 7 bases and J by 1 base, with 10 bases between. The CDR3 DNA reads TGCAGCGGCCGGGTCACCCAAGAGACCCAGTACTTC. This translates into CSGRVTQETQYF.

Only a few counts were recorded for this clonotype. This chain links TRBV7-8 with TRBJ2-2, with TRBD2 matching over 10 bases. Germline-derived CDR1 and CDR2 are SGHVS and FQNEAQ. The V gene end was trimmed by 5 bases and the J gene end by 4 bases; junction bases not matched to a gene: 4. The CDR3 has 15 amino acids. CDR3 nucleotides: TGTGCCAGCAGCCTACGGACTAGCGGCACCGGGGAGCTGTTTTTT. It yields the protein CASSLRTSGTGELFF.

This chain joins TRBV6-2 or TRBV6-3 and TRBJ2-7, with D tentatively TRBD1 (6 bases). Trimming removed 4 bases from V and 10 bases from J, with 17 bases in between. Germline CDR1 MNHEY, CDR2 SVGEGT. There are 13 residues in the CDR3. As DNA, the CDR3 is TGTGCCAGCAGTTTCCTAAGGGGCAGGGGCCAGTACTTC. Amino acid sequence: CASSFLRGRGQYF.

This clonotype was detected a few times. The chain uses TRBV25-1 and TRBJ1-1; tentative D call: TRBD1 (5 bases). The germline CDR1 and CDR2 sequences are MGHDK and SYGVNS. V lost 4 bases and J 10 bases, leaving 19 bases between the germline ends. This CDR3 is 14 amino acids long. In DNA, the CDR3 is TGTGCCAGCAGTGCAGGGAACACAGTGTTTAGAGCTTTCTTT. Amino acids: CASSAGNTVFRAFF.

This clonotype showed up just a few times. This chain connects TRBV5-6 to TRBJ2-5; D is ambiguous. This CDR3 has 14 residues. Trimming removed 0 bases from V and 4 bases from J, with 10 bases in between. Germline assignment: CDR1 SGHDT and CDR2 YYEEEE. This CDR3 reads CASSLAFGVETQYF. The CDR3 bases are TGTGCCAGCAGCTTGGCATTTGGGGTAGAGACCCAGTACTTC.

This clonotype has a handful of counts. The rearrangement links TRBV5-4 to TRBJ2-7; TRBD2 aligns across 7 bases. The trim removed 0 bases at V and 3 bases at J, leaving 3 bases unmatched. The length of the CDR3 is 14 residues. Germline values: CDR1 SGHNT, CDR2 YYREEE (reference sequence). For the CDR3, the DNA is TGTGCCAGCAGCTTGGGGAGCGGGAACTACGAGCAGTACTTC. Its translation: CASSLGSGNYEQYF.

This clonotype occurred a few times. The gene calls are TRBV10-3 and TRBJ2-1, with D uncertain. Trimming cost V 4 bases and J 10 bases, with 8 bases left between them. Germline lookup yields CDR1 ENHRY and CDR2 SYGVKD. This CDR3 has 11 amino acids. CDR3 nucleotide sequence: TGTGCCATCAGTGGTCAGTTAGAGCAGTTCTTC. It codes for CAISGQLEQFF.

This chain links TRBV2 with TRBJ2-7, with TRBD1 matching 10 bases. Germline V CDR1 and CDR2: SNHLY, FYNNEI. Losses at the gene ends were 7 bases for V and 2 bases for J; bases not matched to a gene: 11. The CDR3 is made up of 16 amino acids. DNA for the CDR3: TGTGCCAGCATCGAAGGGGGGACAGGGGAACCCTACGAGCAGTACTTC. Translated: CASIEGGTGEPYEQYF. Full variable domain (outside the CDR3, taken from reference TRBV2 and TRBJ2-7): EPEVTQTPSHQVTQMGQEVILRCVPISNHLYFYWYRQILGQKVEFLVSFYNNEISEKSEIFDDQFSVERPDGSNFTLKIRSTKLEDSAMYFCASIEGGTGEPYEQYFGPGTRLTVT.

The chain joins TRBV4-3 to TRBJ1-1; D gene unclear. The germline CDR1 and CDR2 sequences are LGHNA and YSLEER. This CDR3 has 14 amino acids. Between the trimmed V and J ends, which lost 0 bases and 4 bases, there was a span of 9 bases. In DNA form, the CDR3 reads TGCGCCAGCAGCCAAGACCAGGAGGGCACTGAAGCTTTCTTT. This codes for CASSQDQEGTEAFF.

The sample holds a few counts of this clonotype. The chain uses TRBV28 and TRBJ1-2, with TRBD1 matching 8 bases. The CDR3 contains 14 residues. The germline V gene encodes CDR1 MDHEN and CDR2 SYDVKM. With V trimmed by 2 bases and J by 3 bases, 2 bases remained unmatched. The CDR3 coding sequence is TGTGCCAGCAGTTTAAGACAGGGGTACTATGGCTACACCTTC. Amino acid sequence: CASSLRQGYYGYTF.